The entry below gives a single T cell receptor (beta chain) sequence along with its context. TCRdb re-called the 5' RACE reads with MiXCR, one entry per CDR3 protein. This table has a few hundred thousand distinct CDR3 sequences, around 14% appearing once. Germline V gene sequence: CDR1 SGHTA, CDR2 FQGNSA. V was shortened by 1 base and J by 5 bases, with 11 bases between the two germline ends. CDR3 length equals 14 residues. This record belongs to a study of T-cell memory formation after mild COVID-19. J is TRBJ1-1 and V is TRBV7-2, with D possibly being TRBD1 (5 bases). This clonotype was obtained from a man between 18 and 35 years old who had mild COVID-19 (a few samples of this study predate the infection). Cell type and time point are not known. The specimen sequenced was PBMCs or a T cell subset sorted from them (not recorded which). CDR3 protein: CASSLVFGGTEAFF. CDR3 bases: TGTGCCAGCAGCTTAGTGTTTGGGGGAACTGAAGCTTTCTTT.